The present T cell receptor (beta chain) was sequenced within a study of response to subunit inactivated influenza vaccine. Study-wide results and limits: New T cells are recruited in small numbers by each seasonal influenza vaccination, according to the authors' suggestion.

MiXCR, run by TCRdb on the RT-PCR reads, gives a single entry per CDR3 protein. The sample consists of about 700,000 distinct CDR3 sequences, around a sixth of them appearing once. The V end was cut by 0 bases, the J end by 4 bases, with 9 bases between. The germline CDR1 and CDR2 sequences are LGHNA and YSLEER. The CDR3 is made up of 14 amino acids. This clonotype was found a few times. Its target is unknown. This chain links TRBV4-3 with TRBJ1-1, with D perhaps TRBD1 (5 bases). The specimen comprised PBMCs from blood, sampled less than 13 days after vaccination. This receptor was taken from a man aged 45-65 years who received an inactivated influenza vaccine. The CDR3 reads CASSQDWGITEAFF. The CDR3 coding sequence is TGCGCCAGCAGCCAAGATTGGGGCATCACTGAAGCTTTCTTT.